These 21 T cell receptor beta chains originate from one sample sequenced in a study of T cells in Graves' hyperthyroidism and ophthalmopathy. Amplified TCR beta CDR3 regions came from RNA transcripts. During a first-round RT-PCR of the TCR CDR3, the HTBI primer set was used. From the multiplex PCR reads, TCRdb called clonotypes with MiXCR, one entry per CDR3 protein. In the table there are a few hundred thousand distinct CDR3 sequences, just over 45% of which are singletons. The sequencing sample was made of peripheral blood or thyroid tissue (not recorded which). These receptors all stem from a woman aged 18-29 years with Graves' hyperthyroidism.

This clonotype was seen only a few times. This chain links TRBV2 with TRBJ1-1; D gene unclear. The CDR3 is 13 amino acids. V was pared by 6 bases and J by 7 bases, with 15 bases between. Germline V gives CDR1 SNHLY, CDR2 FYNNEI. The CDR3 DNA is TGTGCCAGCAGGGACCCCGTGGGCAATGAAGCTTTCTTT. As protein: CASRDPVGNEAFF.

This chain uses TRBV10-3 with TRBJ1-4; TRBD1 agrees at 9 bases. The CDR3 sequence is 14 residues long. V was clipped by 7 bases and J by 7 bases; unmatched bases: 7. Germline V gene lookup returns CDR1 ENHRY and CDR2 SYGVKD. The CDR3 sequence is CAITDRDRVEKLFF. The CDR3 DNA sequence: TGTGCCATCACCGACCGGGACAGGGTTGAAAAACTGTTTTTT.

The chain joins TRBV12-3 or TRBV12-4 to TRBJ1-1; 10 bases agree with TRBD1. CDR3 length equals 12 residues. Germline trimming cut 4 bases from V and 12 bases from J; bases unmatched to any gene: 5. The CDR3 nucleotides read TGTGCCAGCAGTTCTGGACAGGGGGGGACTTTCTTT. Translation gives CASSSGQGGTFF.

There are a few counts of this clonotype. The J gene is TRBJ2-7, the V gene TRBV12-3 or TRBV12-4; the D gene is possibly TRBD1 (6 bases). The CDR3 loop spans 12 amino acids. The V gene lost 6 bases and the J gene lost 6 bases, with 12 bases spanning the gap. DNA for the CDR3: TGTGCCAGCAGGCTCAGGGGTGGCGAGCAGTACTTC. It translates to CASRLRGGEQYF.

J is TRBJ2-5 and V is TRBV7-2, with D possibly TRBD1 on 5 matching bases. Trimming left V 0 bases short and J 3 bases short, with 14 bases between. This CDR3 is built from 16 residues. Germline V CDR1 and CDR2: SGHTA, FQGNSA. The CDR3: CASSLAPGQIKETQYF. The CDR3 nucleotides read TGTGCCAGCAGCTTAGCCCCAGGGCAGATAAAAGAGACCCAGTACTTC. Full variable domain (outside the CDR3, taken from reference TRBV7-2 and TRBJ2-5): GAGVSQSPSNKVTEKGKDVELRCDPISGHTALYWYRQSLGQGLEFLIYFQGNSAPDKSGLPSDRFSAERTGGSVSTLTIQRTQQEDSAVYLCASSLAPGQIKETQYFGPGTRLLVL.

This clonotype was seen only a few times. The junction differs from germline at one of its ends, possibly a read error. The chain is built from TRBV5-1 and TRBJ1-3; maybe TRBD1 (5 bases). The germline V gene encodes CDR1 SGHRS and CDR2 YFSETQ. The CDR3 totals 15 residues. For the CDR3, the DNA is TGTGCCAGCAGCCGAACCAGGGTAGTGGGAAACACCATATATTTT. Its translation is CASSRTRVVGNTIYF.

This chain connects TRBV10-3 to TRBJ2-5, with 9 bases fitting TRBD1. The germline gives CDR1 ENHRY, CDR2 SYGVKD. CDR3 length: 14 amino acids. Germline trimming cut 4 bases from V and 8 bases from J; bases unmatched to any gene: 8. The CDR3 is CAISGTGELETQYF. In nucleotides, the CDR3 is TGTGCCATCAGTGGGACAGGGGAGTTGGAAACCCAGTACTTC.

This clonotype showed up just a few times. This chain joins TRBV2 and TRBJ1-1; D is undetermined. The CDR3 is made up of 14 amino acids. Germline CDR1 reads SNHLY; CDR2 reads FYNNEI. V dropped 3 bases and J dropped 4 bases, with 12 bases sitting between them. The CDR3 region is CASSDRPEGTEAFF. The CDR3 DNA follows: TGTGCCAGCAGTGACAGACCCGAGGGCACTGAAGCTTTCTTT.

The sample holds a few counts of this clonotype. The rearrangement links TRBV7-9 to TRBJ2-7, with D unresolved. Per the germline V gene, CDR1 is SEHNR and CDR2 is FQNEAQ (reference sequence). This CDR3 comprises 15 residues. V shed 3 bases and J shed 2 bases, with 14 bases lying between them. The CDR3 bases are TGTGCCAGCAGCTTGGAACCAGGTTATACCTACGAGCAGTACTTC. It specifies CASSLEPGYTYEQYF.

The chain carries TRBV24-1 and TRBJ2-5, with 11 bases identical to TRBD2. Germline V gene sequence: CDR1 KGHDR, CDR2 SFDVKD. The CDR3 runs 18 residues. Unmatched junction bases numbered 10, after V lost 3 bases and J lost 2 bases. As DNA, the CDR3 is TGTGCCACCAGTGATCCTGCAGGAGGACTAGCGGGTCAAGAGACCCAGTACTTC. Translating gives CATSDPAGGLAGQETQYF.

In its sample, this clonotype was seen many times. V is TRBV24-1 and J is TRBJ1-2; tentatively, D is TRBD1 (5 bases). The germline V gene has CDR1 KGHDR and CDR2 SFDVKD. This CDR3 has 13 amino acids. V gave up 2 bases and J gave up 6 bases, with 9 bases separating them. CDR3 residues: CATSDSMTDGYTF. The CDR3 nucleotides read TGTGCCACCAGTGATTCGATGACAGATGGCTACACCTTC.

The V and J genes are TRBV2 and TRBJ1-4, with D tentatively TRBD1 (6 bases). V was pared by 2 bases and J by 0 bases, with 7 bases between. CDR3 length equals 15 residues. CDR1 is SNHLY, CDR2 FYNNEI, per germline. CDR3 DNA: TGTGCCAGCAGTGAACGGGACACAACTAATGAAAAACTGTTTTTT. Translating gives CASSERDTTNEKLFF. The full variable domain, in which reference TRBV2 and TRBJ1-4 provide the parts outside the CDR3, is EPEVTQTPSHQVTQMGQEVILRCVPISNHLYFYWYRQILGQKVEFLVSFYNNEISEKSEIFDDQFSVERPDGSNFTLKIRSTKLEDSAMYFCASSERDTTNEKLFFGSGTQLSVL.

This clonotype has only one observation. The V gene is TRBV9, the J gene TRBJ2-2; TRBD1 matches at 8 bases. CDR3 length equals 15 residues. The trim removed 3 bases at V and 7 bases at J, leaving 8 bases unmatched. Germline V CDR1 and CDR2: SGDLS, YYNGEE. In nucleotides, the CDR3 is TGTGCCAGCAGCGCGACAGGGGTCGAGGGCGGGGAGCTGTTTTTT. Its translation: CASSATGVEGGELFF.

At least ten counts were recorded for this clonotype. The rearrangement links TRBV29-1 to TRBJ2-6; no clear D. There are 15 residues in the CDR3. The germline V and J ends were trimmed by 0 bases and 2 bases, with 8 bases remaining between them. Germline CDR1 reads SQVTM; CDR2 reads ANQGSEA. The CDR3 loop reads CSVEEGQAGANVLTF. The CDR3 DNA follows: TGCAGCGTTGAAGAAGGGCAGGCTGGGGCCAACGTCCTGACTTTC.

The chain combines TRBV20-1 with TRBJ2-7; D uncertain. From germline, CDR1 is DFQATT and CDR2 SNEGSKA (reference sequence). The CDR3 consists of 13 residues. V dropped 6 bases and J dropped 4 bases, with 16 bases sitting between them. CDR3 bases: TGCAGTGCCACACCCTGGATAGGTTACGAGCAGTACTTC. Amino acids: CSATPWIGYEQYF.

This clonotype was picked up many times. The rearrangement uses TRBV7-2 and TRBJ1-6, with 7 bases that match TRBD1. The V segment lost 5 bases and the J segment 8 bases; nucleotides outside the gene matches: 6. CDR1 and CDR2 (germline): SGHTA, FQGNSA. CDR3 length: 14 residues. CDR3: CASSRRQGDSPLHF. The CDR3 DNA sequence: TGTGCCAGCAGCCGGAGACAGGGAGATTCACCCCTCCACTTT. The variable domain in full, with the rest retrieved from reference TRBV7-2 and TRBJ1-6, is GAGVSQSPSNKVTEKGKDVELRCDPISGHTALYWYRQSLGQGLEFLIYFQGNSAPDKSGLPSDRFSAERTGGSVSTLTIQRTQQEDSAVYLCASSRRQGDSPLHFGNGTRLTVT.

To note about this clonotype: Because the CDR3 is missing its conserved closing phenylalanine or tryptophan, this is likely a read error. The rearrangement joins TRBV7-8 to TRBJ2-7; TRBD2 is a possible D gene (5 bases). The CDR3 spans 11 residues. The germline gives CDR1 SGHVS, CDR2 FQNEAQ. V was trimmed by 8 bases and J by 9 bases, leaving 14 bases between them. CDR3 amino acids: CASRGVFGQYL. CDR3 bases: TGTGCCAGCCGGGGAGTCTTCGGGCAGTACCTC.

The V call is TRBV25-1, the J call TRBJ1-1, with TRBD1 identical over 8 bases. Losses at the gene ends were 8 bases for V and 2 bases for J; bases not matched to a gene: 7. CDR3 length: 14 amino acids. Germline lookup yields CDR1 MGHDK and CDR2 SYGVNS. The CDR3 here is CASSATGGNTEAFF. DNA for the CDR3: TGTGCCAGCTCAGCTACAGGGGGTAACACTGAAGCTTTCTTT.

This clonotype occurred many times. J is TRBJ1-6 and V is TRBV10-3; unclear D gene. The germline V gene encodes CDR1 ENHRY and CDR2 SYGVKD. The CDR3 sequence is 16 residues long. The V end lost 0 bases, the J end lost 6 bases, and 12 bases lay between the germline ends. CDR3 bases: TGTGCCATCAGTGAGTCATCAATCTCCGCTAATTCACCCCTCCACTTT. Translating gives CAISESSISANSPLHF.

This clonotype occurred many times. This chain links TRBV20-1 with TRBJ2-7; unclear D gene. CDR3 length: 10 residues. V gave up 6 bases and J gave up 3 bases, with 6 bases separating them. CDR1 DFQATT and CDR2 SNEGSKA come from the germline V gene (reference sequence). The CDR3 sequence: CSAWNYEQYF. CDR3 nucleotides: TGCAGTGCCTGGAACTACGAGCAGTACTTC.

Concerning this clonotype: A much larger clone is a single base away; this may be a read error. For the CDR3, the DNA is TGTGCCAGTCGGACAGGGGTGAATTCACCCCTCTACTTT. Its translation: CASRTGVNSPLYF. V usage is TRBV2 and J usage is TRBJ1-6; 9 bases are a match to TRBD1. The CDR3 contains 13 residues. In germline, CDR1 is SNHLY, CDR2 FYNNEI.